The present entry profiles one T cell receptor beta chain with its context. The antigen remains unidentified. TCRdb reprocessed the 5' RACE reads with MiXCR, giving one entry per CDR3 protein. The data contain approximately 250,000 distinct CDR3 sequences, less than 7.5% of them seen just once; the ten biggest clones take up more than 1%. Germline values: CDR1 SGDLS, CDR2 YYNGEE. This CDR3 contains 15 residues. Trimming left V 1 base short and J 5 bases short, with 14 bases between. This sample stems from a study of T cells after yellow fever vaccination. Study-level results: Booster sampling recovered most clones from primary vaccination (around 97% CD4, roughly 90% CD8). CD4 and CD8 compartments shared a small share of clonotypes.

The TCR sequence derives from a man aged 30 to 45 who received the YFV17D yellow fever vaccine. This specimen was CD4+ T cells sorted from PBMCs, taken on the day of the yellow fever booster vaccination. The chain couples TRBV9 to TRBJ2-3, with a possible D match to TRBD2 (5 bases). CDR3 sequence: CASSVRGYGEDTQYF. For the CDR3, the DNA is TGTGCCAGCAGCGTACGAGGGTATGGTGAAGATACGCAGTATTTT.